This is a list of T cell receptor beta chains from one sample in a study of blood T cell repertoires in COVID-19. Produced via immunoSEQ multiplex PCR; TCRdb's table is partial and in-frame only. The sample contains over 250,000 clones, roughly 89% of which appear only once. The sequenced material came from PBMCs or T cells enriched from blood (not recorded which). The receptors originated from a woman aged 60-70 years who had recovered from COVID-19. Each CDR3 is given with its conserved first and last residue. D genes are given only for firm matches. A row's size may be missing; if present it is once, few, many or a size class.

TRBJ1-5 | TRBV28 | . | . | CASSTNQPQHF | TGTGCCAGCAGCACAAATCAGCCCCAGCATTTT
TRBJ2-7 | TRBV11-2 | . | . | CASSSTGGWDYEQYF | TGTGCCAGCAGCTCAACCGGGGGTTGGGACTACGAGCAGTACTTC
TRBJ1-5 | TRBV19 | . | TRBD1 | CASSRTGSGQPQHF | TGTGCCAGTAGTCGGACAGGGTCCGGTCAGCCCCAGCATTTT
TRBJ2-3 | TRBV4-1 | . | TRBD2 | CASSLGLAGAADTQYF | TGCGCCAGCAGTCTAGGACTAGCGGGGGCCGCAGATACGCAGTATTTT
TRBJ1-2 | TRBV19 | few | TRBD1 | CASSITGTGFGYGYTF | TGTGCCAGTAGTATCACAGGGACAGGTTTCGGCTATGGCTACACCTTC
TRBJ2-1 | TRBV7-9 | . | TRBD2 | CASSITSGGYNEQFF | TGTGCCAGCAGTATTACTAGCGGGGGTTACAATGAGCAGTTCTTC
TRBJ1-4 | TRBV12-5 | . | . | CASGLGQAATNEKLFF | TGTGCTAGTGGTTTGGGACAGGCTGCAACTAATGAAAAACTGTTTTTT
TRBJ1-5 | TRBV19 | . | TRBD1 | CASSTHRGGNQPQHF | TGTGCCAGTAGTACCCACAGGGGAGGCAATCAGCCCCAGCATTTT
TRBJ2-3 | TRBV9 | . | TRBD2 | CASSERLAGGDTQYF | TGTGCCAGCAGCGAAAGACTAGCGGGAGGAGATACGCAGTATTTT
TRBJ2-1 | TRBV7-9 | few | . | CASSLTGQTNNEQFF | TGTGCCAGCAGCTTAACTGGACAGACAAACAATGAGCAGTTCTTC